The 25 T cell receptor beta chains in this list originate from one sample, sequenced in a study of beta chain features in type 1 diabetes. Notes on the study in general: In all four CD4+ subsets, TCRB CDR3 length was significantly, moderately reduced in type 1 diabetes.

Their recognized antigens are unknown. Expressed TCRB transcripts got sequenced, as all isolated RNA was reverse transcribed. Sequencing used immunoSEQ multiplex PCR; TCRdb keeps in-frame clones, though not all of them. The sample lists nearly 700,000 clones, around 15% occurring once. The sequencing input was naive CD4+ T cells from blood. The receptor source for this set is a young man with type 1 diabetes.

This clone has a handful of counts. The chain recombines TRBV10-2 with TRBJ1-2; TRBD1 is a possible D gene (5 bases). CDR3 length: 14 residues. The germline gives CDR1 WSHSY, CDR2 SAAADI. V lost 2 bases and J 5 bases, leaving 12 bases between the germline ends. The CDR3 region is CASSEPGTLYGYTF. The DNA for the CDR3 is TGCGCCAGCAGTGAGCCCGGGACTTTATATGGCTACACCTTC.

This clone occurred a few times. This chain uses TRBV10-3 with TRBJ2-1; 7 nucleotides line up with TRBD1. Germline V gene lookup returns CDR1 ENHRY and CDR2 SYGVKD. The J segment lost 6 bases and the V segment lost 7 bases, leaving 12 bases of the junction unmatched. This CDR3 is built from 15 residues. CDR3 sequence reads: CAINPRPTGTNEQFF. As DNA, the CDR3 is TGTGCCATCAACCCAAGACCGACAGGGACCAATGAGCAGTTCTTC.

The CDR3 DNA follows: TGTGCCAGCAGTTACTCGCACGGAAGGAACACTGAAGCTTTCTTT. Translation: CASSYSHGRNTEAFF. The chain combines TRBV6-5 with TRBJ1-1; unclear D gene. Deletions cut 0 bases from V and 1 base from J, with 9 bases between. CDR1 MNHEY and CDR2 SVGAGI come from the germline V gene. The CDR3 totals 15 residues.

V gene TRBV12-5 combines with J gene TRBJ1-2; D is ambiguous. CDR3 length: 14 residues. Germline V gives CDR1 LGHNT, CDR2 FRNRAP. Trimming pared 1 base from V and 8 bases from J, leaving 14 bases between. CDR3 DNA: TGTGCTAGTGGTTTGGGGGGTAGTAGTCGAGGCTACACCTTC. As protein: CASGLGGSSRGYTF. Full variable domain (rest looked up from reference TRBV12-5 and TRBJ1-2): DARVTQTPRHKVTEMGQEVTMRCQPILGHNTVFWYRQTMMQGLELLAYFRNRAPLDDSGMPKDRFSAEMPDATLATLKIQPSEPRDSAVYFCASGLGGSSRGYTFGSGTRLTVV.

V and J are TRBV7-9 and TRBJ2-3; the D gene is possibly TRBD2 (6 bases). Trimming took 5 bases from V and 5 from J, leaving 14 bases between them. Germline V CDR1 and CDR2: SEHNR, FQNEAQ (reference sequence). The CDR3 totals 14 residues. CDR3 sequence (DNA): TGTGCCAGCAGCCCTCCCGGGACTGGAGATACGCAGTATTTT. Protein: CASSPPGTGDTQYF.

The V gene is TRBV5-1, the J gene TRBJ2-5; 9 nucleotides match TRBD2. The CDR3 runs to 16 residues. The germline V gene encodes CDR1 SGHRS and CDR2 YFSETQ. V lost 4 bases to trimming and J lost 2 bases; unmatched junction nucleotides: 9. Here the CDR3 reads CASSLTPSGVQETQYF. In DNA, the CDR3 is TGCGCCAGCAGCCTGACTCCTAGCGGGGTTCAAGAGACCCAGTACTTC.

With respect to this clone: One end of the junction fails to match germline, which may point to a read error. The chain couples TRBV6-5 to TRBJ2-7, with D unresolved. CDR1 and CDR2 (germline): MNHEY, SVGAGI. CDR3 length: 11 residues. Here the CDR3 DNA reads TGTGCCAGCAGTAACTCCTACGAGCAGTACTTC. It specifies CASSNSYEQYF.

The sample holds a few counts of this clone. The V call is TRBV4-2, the J call TRBJ2-3, with 8 nucleotides matching TRBD2. The trim removed 0 bases at V and 3 bases at J, leaving 8 bases unmatched. From germline, CDR1 is LGHNA and CDR2 YNFKEQ. This CDR3 contains 17 residues. DNA of the CDR3: TGTGCCAGCAGCCAAGAGGTAGCGGGGATACCGACAGATACGCAGTATTTT. Encoded protein: CASSQEVAGIPTDTQYF.

The V and J genes are TRBV5-1 and TRBJ2-7, with a tentative D call TRBD2 (6 bases). This CDR3 has 15 amino acids. Per the germline V gene, CDR1 is SGHRS and CDR2 is YFSETQ. Trimming took 5 bases from V and 1 from J, leaving 16 bases between them. The CDR3 reads CASSSQEGISYEQYF. CDR3 nucleotides: TGCGCCAGCAGTTCCCAGGAGGGTATTTCCTACGAGCAGTACTTC.

This sequence joins TRBV7-2 and TRBJ2-7; D is undetermined. Deletions cut 1 base from V and 1 base from J, with 8 bases between. The CDR3 extends over 14 amino acids. Germline V lookup: CDR1 SGHTA, CDR2 FQGNSA. CDR3 region: CASSLERPSYEQYF. CDR3 sequence (DNA): TGTGCCAGCAGCTTAGAGAGACCTTCCTACGAGCAGTACTTC. The full variable domain, completed using reference TRBV7-2 and TRBJ2-7, is GAGVSQSPSNKVTEKGKDVELRCDPISGHTALYWYRQSLGQGLEFLIYFQGNSAPDKSGLPSDRFSAERTGGSVSTLTIQRTQQEDSAVYLCASSLERPSYEQYFGPGTRLTVT.

This clone has more than one count but fewer than ten. This chain joins TRBV6-5 and TRBJ2-3; possibly TRBD2 for D (6 bases). Germline loops: CDR1 MNHEY, CDR2 SVGAGI. The CDR3 has 15 amino acids. V was pared by 8 bases and J by 3 bases, with 18 bases between. The CDR3 bases are TGTGCCAGCGGAAAACTCGGGACTCGTACAGATACGCAGTATTTT. It specifies CASGKLGTRTDTQYF.

This clone was seen a few times. In DNA, the CDR3 is TGTGCCAGCAGTTTCGGTGAGCAGTTCTTC. Translation: CASSFGEQFF. The rearrangement uses TRBV7-9 and TRBJ2-1; D remains ambiguous. CDR1 is SEHNR, CDR2 FQNEAQ, per germline (reference sequence). The CDR3 has 10 residues. The V gene lost 6 bases and the J gene lost 9 bases, with 6 bases spanning the gap.

The sample holds a few counts of this clone. V is TRBV4-1 and J is TRBJ2-4; TRBD1 might be the D (5 bases). Germline V CDR1 and CDR2: MGHRA, YSYEKL. The CDR3 is 15 amino acids. Between the trimmed V and J ends, which lost 2 bases and 0 bases, there was a span of 8 bases. CDR3 coding DNA: TGCGCCAGCAGCCAACCCAGGGCAGCCAAAAACATTCAGTACTTC. It specifies CASSQPRAAKNIQYF.

This clone was seen more than once but under ten times. The genes are TRBV9 and TRBJ2-1; possible D gene TRBD1, 5 bases. The CDR3 is 16 residues long. Trimming cost V 2 bases and J 3 bases, with 15 bases left between them. CDR1 is SGDLS and CDR2 is YYNGEE in the germline V gene. CDR3 sequence: CASSVSPLGLYNEQFF. The DNA of the CDR3 is TGTGCCAGCAGCGTTTCCCCTCTGGGGCTCTACAATGAGCAGTTCTTC.

The J gene is TRBJ2-3, the V gene TRBV10-3; TRBD1 agrees at 9 bases. The V gene's germline CDR1 is ENHRY and CDR2 SYGVKD. The CDR3 is made up of 15 amino acids. Losses at the gene ends were 6 bases for V and 3 bases for J; bases not matched to a gene: 7. The CDR3 DNA reads as TGTGCCATCAGCCAGGGACAGGGCCATACAGATACGCAGTATTTT. Its translation is CAISQGQGHTDTQYF.

The CDR3 DNA follows: TGTGCCAGCAGTCCCACCGGGACAGGGGGCGAGCAGTACTTC. It codes for CASSPTGTGGEQYF. This chain connects TRBV7-6 to TRBJ2-7; 11 positions match TRBD1. This CDR3 comprises 14 residues. The germline V gene encodes CDR1 SGHVS and CDR2 FNYEAQ. Trimming at V came to 6 bases and at J to 6 bases, leaving 7 bases not matched to a gene.

The chain is built from TRBV6-5 and TRBJ2-3; 7 positions agree with TRBD1. This CDR3 is 15 amino acids long. The germline V gene has CDR1 MNHEY and CDR2 SVGAGI. V trimming: 5 bases; J trimming: 0 bases; junction bases outside the gene matches: 5. The CDR3 loop is CASSQRTGSTDTQYF. CDR3 nucleotides: TGTGCCAGCAGTCAGAGGACAGGAAGCACAGATACGCAGTATTTT.

This clone was counted between two and nine times. This chain connects TRBV30 to TRBJ1-1; 8 bases are shared with TRBD1. Trimming took 3 bases from V and 4 from J; bases not matched to a gene: 4. The CDR3 runs to 13 residues. Germline V gene data show CDR1 as GTSNPN and CDR2 as SVGIG (reference sequence). The CDR3 DNA is TGTGCCTGGAGACTTCAGGGGGCCACTGAAGCTTTCTTT. Its translation: CAWRLQGATEAFF.

The chain combines TRBV27 with TRBJ1-1, with D unresolved. Germline V lookup: CDR1 MNHEY, CDR2 SMNVEV (reference sequence). With 4 bases removed from V and 0 bases from J, the gap between germline ends came to 6 bases. CDR3 length equals 13 residues. CDR3 protein: CASSSSLNTEAFF. In DNA, the CDR3 is TGTGCCAGCAGTTCTTCTTTGAACACTGAAGCTTTCTTT.

V gene TRBV30 combines with J gene TRBJ1-4; the D is unclear. Trimming stripped 4 bases from V and 8 bases from J, with 17 bases between. Per the germline V gene, CDR1 is GTSNPN and CDR2 is SVGIG (reference sequence). This CDR3 has 14 amino acids. The CDR3 region has the DNA TGTGCCTGGATCCCGAGGAGTTCGGGCGAAAAACTGTTTTTT. The encoded protein is CAWIPRSSGEKLFF.

The genes are TRBV27 and TRBJ1-6; the D gene is possibly TRBD1 (6 bases). Germline CDR1 MNHEY, CDR2 SMNVEV (reference sequence). The ends were cut back, 5 bases at V and 10 bases at J, with 18 bases in the middle. The CDR3 length is 15 residues. For the CDR3, the DNA is TGTGCCAGCAGTGCCCTCTCAGGGGCACGGTCACCCCTCCACTTT. Residues: CASSALSGARSPLHF.

This clone was counted only a few times. The V call is TRBV30, the J call TRBJ1-2; possible D gene TRBD1, 5 bases. The length of the CDR3 is 12 residues. Germline V gene sequence: CDR1 GTSNPN, CDR2 SVGIG (reference sequence). V was clipped by 5 bases and J by 0 bases, with 7 bases between them. The CDR3 coding sequence is TGTGCCTGGGGGGGAGCTAACTATGGCTACACCTTC. Protein: CAWGGANYGYTF.

The sample holds a few counts of this clone. This chain joins TRBV5-1 and TRBJ2-3; the D is unclear. Germline-derived CDR1 and CDR2 are SGHRS and YFSETQ. Trimming cost V 3 bases and J 0 bases, with 5 bases left between them. This CDR3 has 13 residues. The CDR3 reads CASSSTSTDTQYF. DNA for the CDR3: TGCGCCAGCAGCTCAACTAGCACAGATACGCAGTATTTT.

This chain links TRBV28 with TRBJ2-2; D possibly corresponds to TRBD2 (6 bases). Trimming removed 4 bases from V and 1 base from J, with 10 bases in between. Germline CDR1 is MDHEN and CDR2 is SYDVKM. This CDR3 is 15 amino acids long. CDR3 protein: CASSYDSGNTGELFF. The CDR3 nucleotides read TGTGCCAGCAGTTACGATAGCGGGAACACCGGGGAGCTGTTTTTT.

This clone came up a few times. The chain has TRBV7-2 and TRBJ1-1; possibly TRBD1 for D (5 bases). The CDR3 spans 14 residues. Germline lookup yields CDR1 SGHTA and CDR2 FQGNSA. V lost 1 base and J 1 base, leaving 7 bases between the germline ends. The CDR3 DNA follows: TGTGCCAGCAGCTTAGAGGGACGGAACACTGAAGCTTTCTTT. Translating it yields CASSLEGRNTEAFF.